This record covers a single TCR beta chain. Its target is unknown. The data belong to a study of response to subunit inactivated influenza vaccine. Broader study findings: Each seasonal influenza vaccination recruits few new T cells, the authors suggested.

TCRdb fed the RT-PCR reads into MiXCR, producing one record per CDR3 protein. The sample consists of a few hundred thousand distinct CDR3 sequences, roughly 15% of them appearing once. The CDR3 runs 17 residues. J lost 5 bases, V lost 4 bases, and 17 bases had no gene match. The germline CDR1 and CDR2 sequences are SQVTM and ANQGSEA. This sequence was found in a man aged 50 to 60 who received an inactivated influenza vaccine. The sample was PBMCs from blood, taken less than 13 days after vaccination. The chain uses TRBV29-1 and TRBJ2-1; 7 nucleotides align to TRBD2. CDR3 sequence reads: CSVGRYWTRRGHNEQFF. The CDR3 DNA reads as TGCAGCGTTGGTAGATATTGGACTAGAAGAGGGCACAATGAGCAGTTCTTC.